Each of the 3 T cell receptor beta chains below was sequenced from the same sample in a study of response to subunit inactivated influenza vaccine (dated by TCRdb to between 2017 and 2018). To prepare the library, RT-PCR was applied. Sequencing relied on an Illumina HiSeq 2500. The public reads were reprocessed in TCRdb via fastp at Q25 and MiXCR, keeping in-frame beta chains. Rows are combined by CDR3 protein, so each entry shows the most common genes and DNA. The sample table holds over 150,000 distinct CDR3 sequences, of which 9.5% to 12% were seen once. The top ten clones comprise approximately 39% of the sample. The specimen was CD8+ T cells sorted from PBMCs, collected 23 months after vaccination. The receptor source for this set is a man between 50 and 70 years old who received an inactivated influenza vaccine. Donor details come from another sample of the same person, matched by shared clones.

The genes are TRBV12-3 or TRBV12-4 and TRBJ2-3; 7 bases agree with TRBD2. V shed 5 bases and J 2 bases; nucleotides not matched to a gene: 7. The CDR3 has 15 residues. The CDR3 region has the DNA TGTGCCAGCAGTCAGACTAGCTCGGCCACAGATACGCAGTATTTT. Its translation: CASSQTSSATDTQYF.

The chain is built from TRBV4-2 and TRBJ1-2, with D unresolved. This CDR3 has 13 amino acids. Germline V CDR1 and CDR2: LGHNA, YNFKEQ. The V end was cut by 4 bases, the J end by 4 bases, with 10 bases between. CDR3 amino acids: CASSLGNFYGYTF. As DNA, the CDR3 is TGTGCCAGCAGCCTCGGGAACTTCTATGGCTACACCTTC.

This rearrangement joins TRBV5-6 to TRBJ2-7, with 7 nucleotides matching TRBD2. Looked up from germline, CDR1 is SGHDT and CDR2 is YYEEEE. J lost 2 bases, V lost 3 bases, and 5 bases had no gene match. The CDR3 is 14 amino acids. CDR3 DNA sequence: TGTGCCAGCAGCTCCGGGACTACACCCTACGAGCAGTACTTC. Translation: CASSSGTTPYEQYF.